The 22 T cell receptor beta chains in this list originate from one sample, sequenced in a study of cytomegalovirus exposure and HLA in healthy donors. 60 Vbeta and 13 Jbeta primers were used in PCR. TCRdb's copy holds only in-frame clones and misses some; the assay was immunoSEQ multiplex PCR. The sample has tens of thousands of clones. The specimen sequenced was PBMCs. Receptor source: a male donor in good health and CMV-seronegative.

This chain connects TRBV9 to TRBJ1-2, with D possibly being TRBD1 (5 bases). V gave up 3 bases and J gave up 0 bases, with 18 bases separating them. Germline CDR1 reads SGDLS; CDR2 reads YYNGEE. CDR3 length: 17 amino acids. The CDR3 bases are TGTGCCAGCAGCGCCCCCGGGACGGGGGAGGCTAACTATGGCTACACCTTC. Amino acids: CASSAPGTGEANYGYTF.

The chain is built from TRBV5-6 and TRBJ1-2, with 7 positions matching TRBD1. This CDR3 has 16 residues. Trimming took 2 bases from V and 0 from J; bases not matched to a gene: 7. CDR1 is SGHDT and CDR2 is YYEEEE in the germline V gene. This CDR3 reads CASSFPGTASNYGYTF. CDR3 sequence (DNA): TGTGCCAGCAGCTTCCCCGGGACAGCATCTAACTATGGCTACACCTTC.

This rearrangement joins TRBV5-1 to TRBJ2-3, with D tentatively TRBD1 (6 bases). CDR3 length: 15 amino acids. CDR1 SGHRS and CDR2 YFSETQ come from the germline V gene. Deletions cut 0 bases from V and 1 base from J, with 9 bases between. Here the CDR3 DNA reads TGCGCCAGCAGCTTGGGGGGGCAGGGCACAGATACGCAGTATTTT. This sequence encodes CASSLGGQGTDTQYF.

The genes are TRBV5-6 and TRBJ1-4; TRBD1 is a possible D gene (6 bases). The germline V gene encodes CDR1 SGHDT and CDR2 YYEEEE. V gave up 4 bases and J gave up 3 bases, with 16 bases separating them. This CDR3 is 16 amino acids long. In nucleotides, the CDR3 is TGTGCCAGCAGCCCCGGGGCAGGGGCCTCTAATGAAAAACTGTTTTTT. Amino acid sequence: CASSPGAGASNEKLFF.

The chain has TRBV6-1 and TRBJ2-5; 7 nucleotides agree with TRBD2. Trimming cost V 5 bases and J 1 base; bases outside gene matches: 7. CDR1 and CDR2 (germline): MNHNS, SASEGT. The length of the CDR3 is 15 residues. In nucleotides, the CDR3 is TGTGCCAGCAGTCCCAGAGCGGGGTCCCAAGAGACCCAGTACTTC. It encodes CASSPRAGSQETQYF.

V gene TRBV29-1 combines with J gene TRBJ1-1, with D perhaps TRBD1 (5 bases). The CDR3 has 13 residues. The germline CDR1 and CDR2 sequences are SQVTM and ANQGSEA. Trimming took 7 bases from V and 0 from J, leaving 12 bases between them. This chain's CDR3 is CSGRPGLNTEAFF. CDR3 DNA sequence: TGCAGCGGCCGTCCAGGGTTGAACACTGAAGCTTTCTTT.

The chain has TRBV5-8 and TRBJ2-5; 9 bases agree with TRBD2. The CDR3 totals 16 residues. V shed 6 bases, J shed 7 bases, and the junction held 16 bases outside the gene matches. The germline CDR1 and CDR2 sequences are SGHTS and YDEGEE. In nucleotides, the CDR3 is TGTGCCAGCACTATTAGCGGGAGTGGTGCTGTGGGGACCCAGTACTTC. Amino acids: CASTISGSGAVGTQYF.

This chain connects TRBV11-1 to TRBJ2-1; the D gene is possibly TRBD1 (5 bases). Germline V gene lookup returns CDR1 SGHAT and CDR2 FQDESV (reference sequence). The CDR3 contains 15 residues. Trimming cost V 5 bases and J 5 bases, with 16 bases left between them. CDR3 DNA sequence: TGTGCCAGCAGCCCAGCTCGGCAGGGCGACAATGAGCAGTTCTTC. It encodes CASSPARQGDNEQFF.

CDR3 nucleotides: TGCAGTGCTCGACAGGGAACTACGCAGTATTTT. Protein: CSARQGTTQYF. V gene TRBV20-1 combines with J gene TRBJ2-3, with 7 nucleotides matching TRBD1. The CDR3 spans 11 residues. Germline V gene lookup returns CDR1 DFQATT and CDR2 SNEGSKA (reference sequence). The J segment lost 8 bases and the V segment lost 5 bases, leaving 4 bases of the junction unmatched.

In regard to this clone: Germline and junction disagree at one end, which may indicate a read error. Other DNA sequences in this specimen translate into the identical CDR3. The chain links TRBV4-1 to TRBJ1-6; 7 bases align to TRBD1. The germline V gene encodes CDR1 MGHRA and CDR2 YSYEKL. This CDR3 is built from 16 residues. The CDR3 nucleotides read TGCGCCAGCAGCCAACCATTCCCAGGGGGTAATTCACCCCTACACTTT. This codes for CASSQPFPGGNSPLHF.

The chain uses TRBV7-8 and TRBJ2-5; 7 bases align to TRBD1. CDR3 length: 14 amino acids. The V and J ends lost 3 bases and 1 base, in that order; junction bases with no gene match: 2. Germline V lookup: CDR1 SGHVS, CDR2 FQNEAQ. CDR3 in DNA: TGTGCCAGCAGCTTCGGGACAGTCCAAGAGACCCAGTACTTC. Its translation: CASSFGTVQETQYF. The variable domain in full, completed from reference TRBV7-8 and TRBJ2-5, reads GAGVSQSPRYKVAKRGQDVALRCDPISGHVSLFWYQQALGQGPEFLTYFQNEAQLDKSGLPSDRFFAERPEGSVSTLKIQRTQQEDSAVYLCASSFGTVQETQYFGPGTRLLVL.

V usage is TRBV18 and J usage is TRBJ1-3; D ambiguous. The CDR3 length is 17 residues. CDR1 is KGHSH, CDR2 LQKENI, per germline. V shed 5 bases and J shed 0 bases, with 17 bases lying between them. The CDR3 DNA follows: TGTGCCAGCTCATCCGGACTTATTGGGGACTCTGGAAACACCATATATTTT. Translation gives CASSSGLIGDSGNTIYF.

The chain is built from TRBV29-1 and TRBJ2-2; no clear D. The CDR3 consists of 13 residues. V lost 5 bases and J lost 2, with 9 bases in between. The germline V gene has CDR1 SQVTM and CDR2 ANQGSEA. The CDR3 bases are TGCAGCGTTAGGTCAGGCAACACCGGGGAGCTGTTTTTT. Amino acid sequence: CSVRSGNTGELFF.

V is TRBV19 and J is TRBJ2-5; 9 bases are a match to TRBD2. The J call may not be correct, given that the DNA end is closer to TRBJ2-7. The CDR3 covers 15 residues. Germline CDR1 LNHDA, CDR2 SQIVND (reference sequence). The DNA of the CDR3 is TGTGCCAGTAGTCCTCGAGCGGGAGGCGTCCACGAGCAGTACTTC. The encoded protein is CASSPRAGGVHEQYF.

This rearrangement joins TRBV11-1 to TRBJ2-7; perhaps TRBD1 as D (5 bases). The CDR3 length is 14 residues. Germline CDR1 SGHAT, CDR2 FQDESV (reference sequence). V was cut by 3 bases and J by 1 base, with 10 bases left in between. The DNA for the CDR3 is TGTGCCAGCAGCTTCCAGGGTACTTCCTACGAGCAGTACTTC. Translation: CASSFQGTSYEQYF.

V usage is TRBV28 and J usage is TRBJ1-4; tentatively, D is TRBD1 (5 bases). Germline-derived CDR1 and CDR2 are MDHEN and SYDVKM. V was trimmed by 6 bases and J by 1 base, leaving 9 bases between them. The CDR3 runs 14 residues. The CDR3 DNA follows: TGTGCCAGCAGCCGGGGGGGAACTAATGAAAAACTGTTTTTT. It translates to CASSRGGTNEKLFF.

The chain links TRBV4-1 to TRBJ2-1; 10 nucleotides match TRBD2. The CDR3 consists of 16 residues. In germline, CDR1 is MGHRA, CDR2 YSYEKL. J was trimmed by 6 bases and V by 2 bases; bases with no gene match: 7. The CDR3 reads CASSQPAAGGSNEQFF. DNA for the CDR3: TGCGCCAGCAGCCAACCTGCAGCGGGGGGGTCCAATGAGCAGTTCTTC.

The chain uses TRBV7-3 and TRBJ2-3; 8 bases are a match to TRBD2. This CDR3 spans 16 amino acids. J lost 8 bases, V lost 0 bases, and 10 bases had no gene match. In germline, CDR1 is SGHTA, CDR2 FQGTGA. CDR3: CASSLTLAGLGVTQYF. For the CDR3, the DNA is TGTGCCAGCAGCTTAACCCTAGCGGGCTTAGGGGTTACGCAGTATTTT.

For the CDR3, the DNA is TGCGCCAGCAGCTTCGCCCCTACTAGCGGGGGGGCCTATGAGCAGTTCTTC. Translation gives CASSFAPTSGGAYEQFF. The V and J genes are TRBV5-1 and TRBJ2-1; 13 positions agree with TRBD2. CDR1 and CDR2 (germline): SGHRS, YFSETQ. The length of the CDR3 is 17 residues. V dropped 2 bases and J dropped 8; count of bases not matched to a gene: 10. The whole variable domain, filled in from reference TRBV5-1 and TRBJ2-1, reads KAGVTQTPRYLIKTRGQQVTLSCSPISGHRSVSWYQQTPGQGLQFLFEYFSETQRNKGNFPGRFSGRQFSNSRSEMNVSTLELGDSALYLCASSFAPTSGGAYEQFFGPGTRLTVL.

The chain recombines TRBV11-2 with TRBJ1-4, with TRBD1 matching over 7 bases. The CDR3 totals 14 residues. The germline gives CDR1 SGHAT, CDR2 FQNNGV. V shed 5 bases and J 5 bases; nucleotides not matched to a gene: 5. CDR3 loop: CASSSDRVNEKLFF. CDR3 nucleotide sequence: TGTGCCAGCAGCAGCGACAGGGTGAATGAAAAACTGTTTTTT.

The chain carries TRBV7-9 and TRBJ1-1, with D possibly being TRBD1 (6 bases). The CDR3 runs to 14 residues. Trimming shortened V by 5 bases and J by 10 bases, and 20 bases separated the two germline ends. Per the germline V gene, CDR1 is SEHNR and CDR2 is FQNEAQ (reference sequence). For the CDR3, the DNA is TGTGCCAGCAGCGCCCAAAAACAGGGCATGAGAGCTTTCTTT. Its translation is CASSAQKQGMRAFF.

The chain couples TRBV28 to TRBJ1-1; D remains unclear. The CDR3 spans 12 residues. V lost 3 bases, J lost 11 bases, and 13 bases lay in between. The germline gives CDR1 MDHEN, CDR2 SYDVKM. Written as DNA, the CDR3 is TGTGCCAGCAGTTTTCCACCGAGGCCGGCTTTCTTT. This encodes CASSFPPRPAFF.